The present entry profiles one T cell receptor beta chain with its context. Its specificity is not known. The sample comes from a study of identical twins. Study findings and constraints: Models underestimated out-of-frame TCR alpha sharing in monozygotic twins.

TCRdb called the 5' RACE reads again in MiXCR, with one record for every CDR3 protein. The sample consists of 1.5 million to 2 million distinct CDR3 sequences, around a third of them appearing once. The junction had 8 bases not matched to a gene; V was cut back by 2 bases and J by 7 bases. The germline V gene has CDR1 MNHEY and CDR2 SVGAGI. The CDR3 spans 17 residues. The material sequenced was cord blood. This chain joins TRBV6-5 and TRBJ2-7, with 16 bases fitting TRBD2. This TCR derives from a newborn girl in good health. The CDR3 DNA reads TGTGCCAGCAGTTACACCTTACCGGGACTAGCGGGAGGGGAGCAGTACTTC. The encoded protein is CASSYTLPGLAGGEQYF.